The entry below describes one T cell receptor (beta chain). This clone's antigen is unknown. The input lacks base qualities; no much larger clone sits a single base away. The library was made by the immunoSEQ multiplex PCR assay. For the multiplex PCR, a mixture combining 60 forward primers for TCR Vbeta segments and 13 reverse primers for TCR Jbeta segments was used. A multiplex PCR assay on genomic DNA amplified the CDR3 region of rearranged TCR beta genes. The Illumina HiSeq System was used to sequence the amplified TCR beta libraries as 87-base-pair reads. Per the authors' processing: A later analysis counted tens of millions of unique TCR beta chains across the 550 to 700 repertoires, and 10 million to 11 million of these chains were shared by at least two donors. Raw reads were error-corrected and collapsed into unique sequences by a nearest-neighbor algorithm in which closely related sequences were merged to remove PCR and sequencing errors. To assign V, D and J gene segments, CDR3 sequences were aligned to IMGT reference sequences. For a sequence to be retained, a match of at least six nucleotides was required to both a V gene segment and a J gene segment. A rearrangement was called productive if the CDR3 had no stop codons and remained in frame with V and J, and every other rearrangement was called non-productive. CDR3 was defined by IMGT convention, running from the second conserved V-encoded cysteine to the conserved J-encoded phenylalanine. In an earlier analysis of more than 550 of the donors, sequences lacking an unambiguous match to a single V gene segment were excluded. An earlier analysis of fewer than 650 of the donors classified V segments as functional when productive rearrangements were above 56.7% and as segregating when the standard deviation between donors was above 5%. A statistical classification framework was built to diagnose cytomegalovirus status from the catalog of TCR beta chain sequences. V and J gene assignment, in a later analysis, came from comparing TCR nucleotide sequences with IMGT/GENE-DB human TR gene sequences. Using the TCRdist pipeline, a later analysis assigned CDR3 sequences along with most-parsimonious VDJ recombination scenarios. In a later analysis, each TCR beta chain was defined by its CDR3 amino acid sequence together with its V-gene family, and reads lacking a unique V-gene family were excluded. As a way to deal with suspected cross-contamination and a sequencing artifact, a later analysis dropped approximately 570 nucleotide sequences that were highly shared and had low generation probability. A later analysis calculated a clonal expansion index for each public chain from normalized within-repertoire ranks of inferred template counts. A later analysis computed generation probabilities with a VDJ recombination model fitted to out-of-frame rearrangements, and checked the results against IGoR. Hypergeometric tests were used in a later analysis to score TCR-TCR, TCR-HLA and TCR-CMV co-occurrence, with a repertoire-size bias correction applied to the TCR pairs. In a later analysis, false discovery rates were estimated by permuting HLA or CMV assignments 20 times. A later analysis grouped co-occurring TCRs with DBSCAN, adding TCRdist sequence similarity when clustering within HLA-allele-positive subsets. For co-occurrence clustering, repertoires with fewer than 30,000 or more than 120,000 public chains were excluded, along with about five repertoires with anomalous nucleotide sharing. Drawn from immuneACCESS, this table holds only the in-frame rearrangements with V and J called that TCRdb kept. Clones are partly lost; checked studies trace under half to an unresolved V gene and leave the rest unexplained. V and J calls and clone size come straight from that table; D and trimming were deduced from the DNA. Across this sample there are over 140,000 clones, with about 84% seen only once. Together, the top ten hold about 2.2% of the sample.

The data were obtained in a study of cytomegalovirus exposure and HLA in healthy donors (dated by TCRdb to about 2017). Background for the entire study: An earlier analysis of roughly 630 of the donors reported approximately 300 Gb of sequence data and roughly 110 million unique TCR beta sequences from about 180 million T cells. Across under 500 genotyped donors of the cohort, an average of about 240,000 unique TCR beta nucleotide sequences per donor were sequenced, and roughly a sixth of those sequences were non-productive. Donor age, sex, ethnicity and CMV serostatus were collected together with the repertoire data. A later analysis re-examined previously published TCR beta repertoires from 600 to 700 donors and added high-resolution HLA genotyping to investigate patterns of TCR occurrence. All discovery cohort repertoires had been generated using a single sequencing platform. In an earlier analysis of 587 of the donors, high-throughput TCR beta sequencing was used to judge whether each TCR beta V gene segment behaved as functional or pseudogenic. The number of typed donors differed by locus: about 629-640 for A, B, C, DRB1 and DQB1; approximately 520 for DQA1; 606 for DPA1; and roughly 470 for DPB1. Four to six DR-DQ haplotypes were handled as single units for association and clustering, since linkage in the cohort was strong. Of the roughly 390 genotyped donors, 65% to 90% fell in the genetic ancestry cluster associated with self-reported Caucasian donors. The study profiled the T cell repertoires of about 640 subjects by immunosequencing and related them to cytomegalovirus serostatus. The study combined high-throughput TCR immunosequencing, statistical association of individual TCRs with disease status, and machine learning to predict cytomegalovirus infection status. Approximately 300 gigabases of sequencing data and roughly 81 million unique TCR sequences made up an early release that covered about 640 HLA-typed donors. The later analysis used no new phenotypic data to find candidate immune exposures, relying instead on TCR beta sequences and their occurrence across donors. HLA typing included class I and class II loci at four-digit resolution. In a later genetic analysis, genome-wide SNP genotypes for about 60% of the 666 donors were used, and that subset was treated as a discovery cohort. A separate validation cohort of 100 to 150 different subjects was used in addition to the approximately 610-subject first cohort. The study aimed to test whether cataloging public T cell receptors could reveal signatures of past pathogen exposure.

V drops 0 bases and J drops 5 bases, leaving 13 bases in between. The germline V gene supplies CDR1 MGHRA and CDR2 YSYEKL. The cysteine opens and the phenylalanine closes a CDR3 of 15 amino acids. Just CDR3 DNA is preserved here, 45 bases in frame from base 1. Overall results and qualifications from the work: In a later analysis, HLA-associated TCR beta chains were found to be more clonally expanded and to have lower generation probabilities than equally common non-associated chains. Because HLA typing was unavailable for some donors at each locus, only the typed subset was used in association tests. Because counts were too low, roughly 16 rarely observed V segments, including chromosome 9 orphons, were left out of the earlier analysis of 500 to 750 of the donors. Roughly uniform sequencing depth across donors was assumed in presence/absence analyses, although this assumption may not hold. Strong co-occurrence of HLA alleles, especially DR and DQ, made assigning TCR associations to individual alleles difficult. This cohort had only TCR beta chains sequenced, and the lack of alpha or paired-chain data limited which features could be detected. A further reported finding was that TCR beta sequences accurately predicted the HLA-A and HLA-B alleles for most subjects in the first cohort. The sequencing pipeline was judged likely to have produced a cluster of highly shared sequence variants as a technical artifact. A later genetic analysis associated a missense DCLRE1C variant with V-gene and J-gene trimming of TCR beta chains, and an independent cohort replicated the association. According to a later analysis, parvovirus B19, influenza, CMV and Epstein-Barr virus appeared linked to several top co-occurrence clusters. Cytomegalovirus status was reported to be diagnosed by the classifier with high specificity and sensitivity in both the original and validation cohorts. Correlated functional status among segregating V segments might be attributable to linkage disequilibrium, but an unknown experimental factor could not be ruled out. According to a later analysis, most CMV-associated TCR beta chains appeared to be HLA-restricted, and the HLA associations seemed to be driven largely by CMV exposure. A few of the identified cytomegalovirus-associated TCR beta chains were confirmed in vitro to be specific for cytomegalovirus antigens. In an earlier analysis of some 500 of the donors, most TCR beta V segments were observed in productive rearrangements about 90% or about 30% of the time, broadly matching IMGT annotations. Some IMGT-functional V segments, including TRBV6-2 and TRBV6-3, could not be distinguished by the 87-base-pair reads and were therefore excluded. The authors suggested that the approach could potentially be extended to other disease states and immunological phenotypes. The only immune exposure information available for the cohort was CMV serostatus. A total of roughly 160 TCR beta chains were listed by the study as associated with cytomegalovirus. At a false discovery rate of 0.05, a later analysis linked about 16,000 TCR beta sequences to specific HLA alleles. In a later analysis, TCR association rates were found to vary across HLA loci, with the most associated TCRs seen for DRB1 alleles and the fewest for HLA-C alleles. Most TCR sequences were observed very rarely across donors, whereas some public TCRs were present in many individuals. A later genetic analysis reported fewer N-insertions in productive TCRs among donors in an Asian-associated ancestry cluster than the roughly 700-donor mean.

The cohort was made up of 650 to 700 healthy bone marrow donors. All cohort members were sampled while nominally healthy, although unrecorded immune exposures were likely present. The donor tested CMV seronegative and was one of the 352 seronegative cohort members. Each donor provided a peripheral blood sample, and peripheral blood mononuclear cells were used for TCR beta sequencing. The Qiagen DNeasy Blood Extraction Kit was used to extract genomic DNA from the blood cell samples. The origin of this receptor is a man aged 45-65 years in good health and CMV-seronegative. The source material was PBMCs. The sequence joins TRBV4-1 to TRBJ1-1; no D gene is confidently identified. The sequenced DNA is TGCGCCAGCAGCCAAGAATCTCATGTCGGGACTGAAGCTTTCTTT. Its product reads: CASSQESHVGTEAFF.